This TCR beta chain was sequenced in a study of T-cell memory formation after mild COVID-19. A single record per CDR3 protein comes from TCRdb applying MiXCR to the 5' RACE reads. The sample lists 45,000 to 65,000 distinct CDR3 sequences; approximately 9% were seen once. This CDR3 has 16 residues. Trimming stripped 2 bases from V and 5 bases from J, with 16 bases between. Looked up from germline, CDR1 is DFQATT and CDR2 is SNEGSKA (reference sequence). This clonotype appeared many times. This clonotype originated in an adult woman who had mild COVID-19 (a few samples of this study predate the infection). Cell type and time point are not known. Sequenced: PBMCs or a T cell subset sorted from them (not recorded which). This sequence joins TRBV20-1 and TRBJ1-6; the D is unclear. Here the CDR3 reads CSARPPNRRDNSPLHF. The CDR3 DNA reads as TGCAGTGCTAGACCCCCAAACAGACGCGATAATTCACCCCTCCACTTT.